The sequence of this T cell receptor beta chain was determined in a study of vaccination and CD4 T cells after COVID-19. About the study: Every participant was given two doses of BNT162b2 or mRNA-1273 vaccine. Findings and limits, study-wide: SARS-CoV-2-reactive clonotypes showed a nonsignificant median rise from around 20 to 38.

The Oncomine TCR Beta short-read assay was applied to DNA of cultured CD4+ T cells. TCRdb passed the PCR reads through MiXCR, listing each CDR3 protein once. The sample has 15,000 or so distinct CDR3 sequences, 20% to 25% seen once; the top ten hold more than 10%. This CDR3 spans 13 amino acids. Trimming took 6 bases from V and 1 from J; bases not matched to a gene: 3. Germline CDR1 and CDR2: DFQATT and SNEGSKA (reference sequence). About this clonotype: Its antigen is not identified.

Noted treatment: approximately nine-day PBMC culture with coronavirus spike peptide pools or control peptides (ViraFEST assay). The V call is TRBV20-1, the J call TRBJ2-3, with 8 bases aligning to TRBD1. This clonotype originated in a human donor who received a COVID-19 vaccine. Sequencing was performed on CD4+ T cells from blood, cultured in vitro, taken before SARS-CoV-2 vaccination. The CDR3 region is CSAPGGGTDTQYF. DNA of the CDR3: TGCAGTGCCCCAGGGGGCGGCACAGATACGCAGTATTTT.